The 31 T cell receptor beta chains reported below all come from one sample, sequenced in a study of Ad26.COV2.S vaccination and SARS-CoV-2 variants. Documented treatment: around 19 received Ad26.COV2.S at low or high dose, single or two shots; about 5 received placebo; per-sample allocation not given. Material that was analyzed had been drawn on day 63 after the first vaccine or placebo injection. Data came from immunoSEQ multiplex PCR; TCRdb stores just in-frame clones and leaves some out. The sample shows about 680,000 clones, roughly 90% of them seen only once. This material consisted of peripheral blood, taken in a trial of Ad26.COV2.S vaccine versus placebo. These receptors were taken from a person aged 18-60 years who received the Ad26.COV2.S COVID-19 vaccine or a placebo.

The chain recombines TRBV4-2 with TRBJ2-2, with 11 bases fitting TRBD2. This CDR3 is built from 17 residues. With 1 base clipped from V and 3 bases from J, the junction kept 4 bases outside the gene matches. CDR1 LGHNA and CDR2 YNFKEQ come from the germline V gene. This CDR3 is CASSQVSGGAYTGELFF. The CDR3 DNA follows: TGTGCCAGCAGCCAAGTTAGCGGGGGGGCCTACACCGGGGAGCTGTTTTTT.

CDR3 DNA sequence: TGTGCCAGCAGCCAATGGTACAATGAGCAGTTCTTC. Protein sequence: CASSQWYNEQFF. The rearrangement joins TRBV14 to TRBJ2-1; unclear D gene. This CDR3 is 12 amino acids long. Trimming took off 2 bases at V and 4 bases at J, with 3 bases between the two ends. From germline, CDR1 is SGHDN and CDR2 FVKESK.

CDR3 bases: TGTGCCAGCAGCTTAGGACCTAGCGAGGGAGGCTACGAGCAGTACTTC. Protein product: CASSLGPSEGGYEQYF. The chain has TRBV13 and TRBJ2-7; D possibly corresponds to TRBD2 (6 bases). Germline CDR1 is PRHDT and CDR2 is FYEKMQ (reference sequence). CDR3 length equals 16 residues. V was shortened by 0 bases and J by 3 bases, with 15 bases between the two germline ends.

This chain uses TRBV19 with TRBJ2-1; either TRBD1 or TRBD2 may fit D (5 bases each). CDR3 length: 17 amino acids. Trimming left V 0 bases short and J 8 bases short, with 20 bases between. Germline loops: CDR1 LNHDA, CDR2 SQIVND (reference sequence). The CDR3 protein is CASSIDGPGTTSYEQFF. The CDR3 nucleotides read TGTGCCAGTAGTATAGATGGCCCCGGGACCACCTCCTATGAGCAGTTCTTC.

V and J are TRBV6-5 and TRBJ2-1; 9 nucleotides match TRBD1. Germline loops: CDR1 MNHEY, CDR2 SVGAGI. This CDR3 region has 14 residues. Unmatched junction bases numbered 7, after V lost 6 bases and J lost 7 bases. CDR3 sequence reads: CASRNRGLGNEQFF. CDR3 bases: TGTGCCAGCAGAAACAGGGGGCTGGGGAATGAGCAGTTCTTC.

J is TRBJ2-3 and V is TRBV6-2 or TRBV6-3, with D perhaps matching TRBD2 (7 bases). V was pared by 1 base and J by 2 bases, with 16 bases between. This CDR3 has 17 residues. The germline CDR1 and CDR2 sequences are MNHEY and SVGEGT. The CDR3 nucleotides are TGTGCCAGCAGTTACTTGGCGGGGGCGATCCCCACAGATACGCAGTATTTT. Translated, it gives CASSYLAGAIPTDTQYF.

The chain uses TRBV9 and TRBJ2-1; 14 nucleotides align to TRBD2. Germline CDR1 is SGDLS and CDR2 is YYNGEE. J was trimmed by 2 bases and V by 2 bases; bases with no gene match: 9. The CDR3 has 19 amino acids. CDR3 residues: CASSVSGTSGSFAYNEQFF. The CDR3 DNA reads TGTGCCAGCAGCGTTTCCGGGACTAGCGGGAGTTTCGCCTACAATGAGCAGTTCTTC.

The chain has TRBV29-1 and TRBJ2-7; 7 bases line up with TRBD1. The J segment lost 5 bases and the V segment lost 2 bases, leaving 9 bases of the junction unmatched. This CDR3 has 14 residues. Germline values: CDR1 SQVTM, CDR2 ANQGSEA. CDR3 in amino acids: CSVESGTAGNEQYF. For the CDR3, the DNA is TGCAGCGTTGAATCCGGGACAGCTGGCAACGAGCAGTACTTC.

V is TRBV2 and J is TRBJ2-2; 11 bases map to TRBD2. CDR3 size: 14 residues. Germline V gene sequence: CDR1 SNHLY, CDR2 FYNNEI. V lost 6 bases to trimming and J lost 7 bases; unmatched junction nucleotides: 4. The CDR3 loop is CASRTSGSIGELFF. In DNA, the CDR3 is TGTGCCAGCAGAACTAGCGGGAGCATCGGGGAGCTGTTTTTT. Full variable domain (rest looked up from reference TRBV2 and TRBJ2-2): EPEVTQTPSHQVTQMGQEVILRCVPISNHLYFYWYRQILGQKVEFLVSFYNNEISEKSEIFDDQFSVERPDGSNFTLKIRSTKLEDSAMYFCASRTSGSIGELFFGEGSRLTVL.

This CDR3 is CASSLALLAGSDTQYF. CDR3 coding DNA: TGTGCCAGCAGCTTAGCGTTACTAGCGGGGTCAGATACGCAGTATTTT. The chain employs TRBV11-1 and TRBJ2-3, with 10 bases lining up with TRBD2. Germline V lookup: CDR1 SGHAT, CDR2 FQDESV (reference sequence). The CDR3 is made up of 16 amino acids. V trimming: 0 bases; J trimming: 4 bases; junction bases outside the gene matches: 4. The full variable domain, with the rest looked up from reference TRBV11-1 and TRBJ2-3, is EAEVAQSPRYKITEKSQAVAFWCDPISGHATLYWYRQILGQGPELLVQFQDESVVDDSQLPKDRFSAERLKGVDSTLKIQPAELGDSAMYLCASSLALLAGSDTQYFGPGTRLTVL.

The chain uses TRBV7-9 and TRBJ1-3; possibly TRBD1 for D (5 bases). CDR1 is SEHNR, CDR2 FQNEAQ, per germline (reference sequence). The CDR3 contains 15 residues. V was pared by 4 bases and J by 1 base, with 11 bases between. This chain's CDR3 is CASSSTGGSGNTIYF. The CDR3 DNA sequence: TGTGCCAGCAGCTCCACGGGGGGTTCTGGAAACACCATATATTTT.

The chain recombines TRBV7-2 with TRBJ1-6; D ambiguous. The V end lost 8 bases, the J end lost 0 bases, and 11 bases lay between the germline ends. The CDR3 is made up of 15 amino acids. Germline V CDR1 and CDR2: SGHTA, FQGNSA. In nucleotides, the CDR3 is TGTGCCAGCTCCCGCGGGAGCTCCTATAATTCACCCCTCCACTTT. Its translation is CASSRGSSYNSPLHF. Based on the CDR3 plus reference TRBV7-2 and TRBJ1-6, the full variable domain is GAGVSQSPSNKVTEKGKDVELRCDPISGHTALYWYRQSLGQGLEFLIYFQGNSAPDKSGLPSDRFSAERTGGSVSTLTIQRTQQEDSAVYLCASSRGSSYNSPLHFGNGTRLTVT.

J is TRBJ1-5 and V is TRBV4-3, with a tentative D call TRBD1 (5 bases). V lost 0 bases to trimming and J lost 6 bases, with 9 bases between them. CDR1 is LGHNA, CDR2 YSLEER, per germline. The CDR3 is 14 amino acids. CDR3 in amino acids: CASSQDRGSQPQHF. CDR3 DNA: TGCGCCAGCAGCCAAGATAGGGGAAGTCAGCCCCAGCATTTT.

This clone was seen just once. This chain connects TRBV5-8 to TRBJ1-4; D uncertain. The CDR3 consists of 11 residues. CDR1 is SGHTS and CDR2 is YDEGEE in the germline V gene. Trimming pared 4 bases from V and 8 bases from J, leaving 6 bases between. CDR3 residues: CASSLGEKLFF. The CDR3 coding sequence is TGTGCCAGCAGCCTCGGCGAAAAACTGTTTTTT.

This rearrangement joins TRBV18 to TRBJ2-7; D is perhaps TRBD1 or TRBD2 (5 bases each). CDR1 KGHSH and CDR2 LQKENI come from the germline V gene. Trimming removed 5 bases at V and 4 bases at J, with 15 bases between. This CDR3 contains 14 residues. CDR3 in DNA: TGTGCCAGCTCAAACGGGGCTATTGGGTACGAGCAGTACTTC. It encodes CASSNGAIGYEQYF.

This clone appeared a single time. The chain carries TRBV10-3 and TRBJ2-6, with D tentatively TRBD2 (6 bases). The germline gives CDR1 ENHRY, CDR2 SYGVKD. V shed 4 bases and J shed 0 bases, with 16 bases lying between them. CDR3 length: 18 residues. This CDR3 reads CAISGSAGTGSGANVLTF. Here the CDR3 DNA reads TGTGCCATCAGTGGATCCGCCGGGACTGGCTCTGGGGCCAACGTCCTGACTTTC.

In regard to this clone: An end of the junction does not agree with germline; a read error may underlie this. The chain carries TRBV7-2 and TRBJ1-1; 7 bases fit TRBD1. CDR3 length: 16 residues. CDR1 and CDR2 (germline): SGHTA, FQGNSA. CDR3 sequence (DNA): TGTGCCGGCAGCCGTTCTGGCCGGACAGGGAACACTGAAGCTTTCTTT. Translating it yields CAGSRSGRTGNTEAFF.

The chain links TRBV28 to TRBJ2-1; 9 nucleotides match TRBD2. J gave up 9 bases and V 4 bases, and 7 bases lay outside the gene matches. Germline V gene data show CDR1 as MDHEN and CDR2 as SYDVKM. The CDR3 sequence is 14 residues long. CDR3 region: CASSWYSGSREQFF. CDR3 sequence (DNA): TGTGCCAGCAGTTGGTATAGCGGGAGCCGTGAGCAGTTCTTC.

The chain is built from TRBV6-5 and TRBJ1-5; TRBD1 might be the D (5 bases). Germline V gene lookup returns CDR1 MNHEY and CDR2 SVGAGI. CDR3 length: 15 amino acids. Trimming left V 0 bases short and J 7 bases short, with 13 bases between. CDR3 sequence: CASSYSGRVKQPQHF. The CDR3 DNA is TGTGCCAGCAGTTACTCGGGCAGGGTAAAGCAGCCCCAGCATTTT.

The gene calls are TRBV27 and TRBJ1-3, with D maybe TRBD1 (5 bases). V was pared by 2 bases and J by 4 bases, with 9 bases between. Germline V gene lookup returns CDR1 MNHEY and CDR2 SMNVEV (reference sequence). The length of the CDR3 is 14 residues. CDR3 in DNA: TGTGCCAGCAGTTTAGGCAGGGCAGGAAACACCATATATTTT. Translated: CASSLGRAGNTIYF.

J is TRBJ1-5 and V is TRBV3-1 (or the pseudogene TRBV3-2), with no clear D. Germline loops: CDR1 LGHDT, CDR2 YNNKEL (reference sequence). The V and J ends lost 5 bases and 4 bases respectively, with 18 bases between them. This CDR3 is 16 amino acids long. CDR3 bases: TGTGCCAGCAGCGGCCGGGGAAGACTCTTAAATCAGCCCCAGCATTTT. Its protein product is CASSGRGRLLNQPQHF.

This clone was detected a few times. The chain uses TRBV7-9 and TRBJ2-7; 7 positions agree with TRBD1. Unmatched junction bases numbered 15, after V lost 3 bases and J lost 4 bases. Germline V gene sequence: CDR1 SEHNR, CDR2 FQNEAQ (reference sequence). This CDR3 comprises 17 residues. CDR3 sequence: CASSFGQASWGLYEQYF. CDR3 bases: TGTGCCAGCAGCTTCGGACAGGCTAGTTGGGGGCTGTACGAGCAGTACTTC.

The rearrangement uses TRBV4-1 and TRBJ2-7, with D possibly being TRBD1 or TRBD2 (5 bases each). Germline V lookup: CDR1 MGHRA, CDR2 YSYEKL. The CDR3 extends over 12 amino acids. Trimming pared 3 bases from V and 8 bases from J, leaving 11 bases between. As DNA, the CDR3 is TGCGCCAGCAGCCAGGATGGGGGTCAGCAGTACTTC. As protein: CASSQDGGQQYF.

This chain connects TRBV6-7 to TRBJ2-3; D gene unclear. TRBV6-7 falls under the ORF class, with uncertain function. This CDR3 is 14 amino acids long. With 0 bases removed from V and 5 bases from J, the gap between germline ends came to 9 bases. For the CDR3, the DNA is TGTGCCAGCAGTTACTCGCCAACGGGAGATACGCAGTATTTT. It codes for CASSYSPTGDTQYF.

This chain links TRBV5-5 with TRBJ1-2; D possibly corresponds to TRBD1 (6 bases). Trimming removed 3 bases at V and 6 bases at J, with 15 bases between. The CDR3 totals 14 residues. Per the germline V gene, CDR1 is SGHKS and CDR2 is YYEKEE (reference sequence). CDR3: CASSSQTGSHGYTF. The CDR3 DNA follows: TGTGCCAGCAGCTCTCAGACAGGTTCCCATGGCTACACCTTC.

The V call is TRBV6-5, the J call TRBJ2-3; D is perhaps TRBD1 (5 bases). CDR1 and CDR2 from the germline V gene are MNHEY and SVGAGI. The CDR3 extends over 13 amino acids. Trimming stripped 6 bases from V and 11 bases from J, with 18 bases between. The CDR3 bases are TGTGCCAGCAGGTCTACTGGGGCCCATGAGCAGTATTTT. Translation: CASRSTGAHEQYF.

The DNA of the CDR3 is TGTGCCTGGAGGGGGCGGTTAGACACTGAAGCTTTCTTT. Its protein product is CAWRGRLDTEAFF. The rearrangement links TRBV30 to TRBJ1-1; tentatively, D is TRBD1 (5 bases). The CDR3 is made up of 13 amino acids. Germline CDR1 reads GTSNPN; CDR2 reads SVGIG (reference sequence). V lost 3 bases and J 3 bases, leaving 11 bases between the germline ends.

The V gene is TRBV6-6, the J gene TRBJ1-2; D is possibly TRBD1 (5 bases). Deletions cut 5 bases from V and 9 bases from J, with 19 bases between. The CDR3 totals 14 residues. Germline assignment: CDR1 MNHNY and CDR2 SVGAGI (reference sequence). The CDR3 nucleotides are TGTGCCAGCAGTCCAGCACAGGCCCCACTAAGCTACACCTTC. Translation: CASSPAQAPLSYTF.

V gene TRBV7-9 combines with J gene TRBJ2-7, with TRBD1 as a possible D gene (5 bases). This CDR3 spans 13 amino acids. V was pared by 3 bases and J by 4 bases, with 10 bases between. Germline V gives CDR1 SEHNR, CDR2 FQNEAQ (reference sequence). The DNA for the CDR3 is TGTGCCAGCAGCTTCACAGGACCGTACGAGCAGTACTTC. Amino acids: CASSFTGPYEQYF. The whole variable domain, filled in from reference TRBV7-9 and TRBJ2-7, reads DTGVSQNPRHKITKRGQNVTFRCDPISEHNRLYWYRQTLGQGPEFLTYFQNEAQLEKSRLLSDRFSAERPKGSFSTLEIQRTEQGDSAMYLCASSFTGPYEQYFGPGTRLTVT.

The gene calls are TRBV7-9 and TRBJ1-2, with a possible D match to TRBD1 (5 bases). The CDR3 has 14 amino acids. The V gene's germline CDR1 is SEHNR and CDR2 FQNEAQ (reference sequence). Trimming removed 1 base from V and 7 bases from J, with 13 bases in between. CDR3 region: CASSLGTARGGYTF. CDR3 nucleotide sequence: TGTGCCAGCAGCTTAGGGACGGCGAGGGGTGGCTACACCTTC.

The CDR3 protein is CAIGGTGREPQHF. The CDR3 bases are TGTGCCATCGGAGGGACAGGGCGGGAGCCCCAGCATTTT. The gene calls are TRBV10-3 and TRBJ1-5; 9 bases align to TRBD1. The CDR3 has 13 residues. The V gene end was trimmed by 8 bases and the J gene end by 8 bases; junction bases not matched to a gene: 7. Per germline, CDR1 ENHRY and CDR2 SYGVKD.